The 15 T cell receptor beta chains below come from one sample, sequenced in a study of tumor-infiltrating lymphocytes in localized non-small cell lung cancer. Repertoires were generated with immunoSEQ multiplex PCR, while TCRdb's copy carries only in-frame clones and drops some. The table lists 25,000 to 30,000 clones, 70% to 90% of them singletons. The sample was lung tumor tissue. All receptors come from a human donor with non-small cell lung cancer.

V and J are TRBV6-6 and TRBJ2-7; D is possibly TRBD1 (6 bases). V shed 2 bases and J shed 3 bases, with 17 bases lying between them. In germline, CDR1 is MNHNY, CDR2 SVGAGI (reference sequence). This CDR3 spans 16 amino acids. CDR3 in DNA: TGTGCCAGCAGTTACATCAGGACAGCAATTTTCTACGAGCAGTACTTC. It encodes CASSYIRTAIFYEQYF.

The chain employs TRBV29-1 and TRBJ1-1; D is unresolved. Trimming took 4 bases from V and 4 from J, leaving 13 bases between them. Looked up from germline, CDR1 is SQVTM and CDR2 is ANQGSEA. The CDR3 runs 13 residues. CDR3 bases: TGCAGCGTTGTATGGGGTGTCATCACTGAAGCTTTCTTT. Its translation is CSVVWGVITEAFF.

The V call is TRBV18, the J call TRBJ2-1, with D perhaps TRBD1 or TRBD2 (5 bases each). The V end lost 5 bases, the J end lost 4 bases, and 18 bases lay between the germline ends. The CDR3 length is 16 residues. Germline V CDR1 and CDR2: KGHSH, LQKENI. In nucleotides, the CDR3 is TGTGCCAGCTCATTCCAACGGGACGGAGGATACAATGAGCAGTTCTTC. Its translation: CASSFQRDGGYNEQFF.

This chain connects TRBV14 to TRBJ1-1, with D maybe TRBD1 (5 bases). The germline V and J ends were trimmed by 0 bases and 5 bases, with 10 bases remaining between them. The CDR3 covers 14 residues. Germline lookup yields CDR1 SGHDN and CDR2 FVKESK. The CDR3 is CASSQDMRGTEAFF. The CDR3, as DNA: TGTGCCAGCAGCCAAGATATGCGGGGGACTGAAGCTTTCTTT.

The DNA of the CDR3 is TGCGCCAGCAGCCATGGGGACAGGTCCGACTACACCTTC. Encoded protein: CASSHGDRSDYTF. V usage is TRBV4-1 and J usage is TRBJ1-2, with 8 bases aligning to TRBD1. This CDR3 comprises 13 residues. V lost 3 bases and J lost 10; bases outside the gene matches: 7. Germline lookup yields CDR1 MGHRA and CDR2 YSYEKL.

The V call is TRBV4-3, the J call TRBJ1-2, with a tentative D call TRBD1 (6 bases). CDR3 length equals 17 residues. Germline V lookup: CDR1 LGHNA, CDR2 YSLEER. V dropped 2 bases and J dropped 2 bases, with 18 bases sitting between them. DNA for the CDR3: TGCGCCAGCAGCCAATGGGACACCCGCCGTTCGAACTATGGCTACACCTTC. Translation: CASSQWDTRRSNYGYTF.

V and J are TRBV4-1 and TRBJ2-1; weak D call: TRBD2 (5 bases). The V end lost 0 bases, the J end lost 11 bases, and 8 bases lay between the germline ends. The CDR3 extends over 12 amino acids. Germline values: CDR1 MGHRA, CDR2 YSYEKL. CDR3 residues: CASSQDREKQFF. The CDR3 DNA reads TGCGCCAGCAGCCAAGACCGGGAAAAGCAGTTCTTC.

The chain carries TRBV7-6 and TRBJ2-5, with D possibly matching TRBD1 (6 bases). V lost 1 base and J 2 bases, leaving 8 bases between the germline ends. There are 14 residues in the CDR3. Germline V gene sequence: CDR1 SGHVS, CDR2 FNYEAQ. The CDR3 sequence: CASSLVDRQETQYF. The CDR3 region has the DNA TGTGCCAGCAGCTTAGTCGACAGGCAAGAGACCCAGTACTTC.

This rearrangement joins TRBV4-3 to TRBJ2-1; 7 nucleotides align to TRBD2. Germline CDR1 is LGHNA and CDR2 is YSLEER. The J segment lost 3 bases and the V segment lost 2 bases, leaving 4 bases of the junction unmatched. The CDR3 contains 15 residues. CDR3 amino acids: CASSQRRTSYNEQFF. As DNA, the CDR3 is TGCGCCAGCAGCCAAAGGCGGACTAGCTACAATGAGCAGTTCTTC.

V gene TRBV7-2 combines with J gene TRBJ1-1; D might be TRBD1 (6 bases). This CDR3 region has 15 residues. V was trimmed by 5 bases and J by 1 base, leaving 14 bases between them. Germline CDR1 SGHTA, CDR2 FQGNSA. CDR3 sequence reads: CASSPYAGANTEAFF. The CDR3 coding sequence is TGTGCCAGCAGCCCGTACGCAGGGGCGAACACTGAAGCTTTCTTT.

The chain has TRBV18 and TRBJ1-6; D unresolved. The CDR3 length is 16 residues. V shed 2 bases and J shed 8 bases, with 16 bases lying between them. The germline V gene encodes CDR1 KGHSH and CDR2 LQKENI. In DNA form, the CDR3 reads TGTGCCAGCTCACCAATGGAACTCGGGAATTATTCACCCCTCCACTTT. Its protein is CASSPMELGNYSPLHF.

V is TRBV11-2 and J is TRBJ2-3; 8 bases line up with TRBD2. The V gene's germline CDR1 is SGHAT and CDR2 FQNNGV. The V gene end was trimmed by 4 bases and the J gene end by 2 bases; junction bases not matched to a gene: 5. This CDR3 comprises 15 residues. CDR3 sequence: CASSSSGGLTDTQYF. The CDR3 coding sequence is TGTGCCAGCAGCTCGAGCGGGGGCCTCACAGATACGCAGTATTTT.

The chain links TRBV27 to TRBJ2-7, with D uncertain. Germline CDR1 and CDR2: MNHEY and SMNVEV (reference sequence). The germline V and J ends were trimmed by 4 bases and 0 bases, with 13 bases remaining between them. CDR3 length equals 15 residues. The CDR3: CASSSYARNSYEQYF. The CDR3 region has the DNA TGTGCCAGCAGTTCATATGCCCGAAACTCCTACGAGCAGTACTTC.

The CDR3 reads CASSGGAGEQFF. Written as DNA, the CDR3 is TGTGCCAGCAGCGGGGGGGCTGGCGAGCAGTTCTTC. The rearrangement uses TRBV7-8 and TRBJ2-1, with TRBD2 as a possible D gene (7 bases). The ends were cut back, 5 bases at V and 10 bases at J, with 12 bases in the middle. The V gene's germline CDR1 is SGHVS and CDR2 FQNEAQ. CDR3 length equals 12 residues.

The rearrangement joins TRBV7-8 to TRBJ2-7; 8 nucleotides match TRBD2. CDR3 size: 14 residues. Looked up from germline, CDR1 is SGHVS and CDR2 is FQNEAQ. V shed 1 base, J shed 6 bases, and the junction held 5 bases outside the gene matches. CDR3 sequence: CASSLGLAGIEQYF. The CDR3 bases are TGTGCCAGCAGCTTAGGGCTAGCGGGTATCGAGCAGTACTTC.